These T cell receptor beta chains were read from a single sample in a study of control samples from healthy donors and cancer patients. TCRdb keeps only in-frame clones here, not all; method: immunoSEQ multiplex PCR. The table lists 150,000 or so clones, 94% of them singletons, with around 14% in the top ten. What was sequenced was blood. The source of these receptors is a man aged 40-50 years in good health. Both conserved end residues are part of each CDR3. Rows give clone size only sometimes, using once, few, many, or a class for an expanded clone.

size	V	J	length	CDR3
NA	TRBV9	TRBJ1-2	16	CASSERQGPWFRGYTF
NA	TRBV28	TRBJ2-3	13	CASSRTPWDTQYF
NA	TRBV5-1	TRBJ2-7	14	CASSLSGGHYEQYF
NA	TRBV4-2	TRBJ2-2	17	CASSQESGGANTGELFF
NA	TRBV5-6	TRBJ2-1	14	CASSWKTGYNEQFF
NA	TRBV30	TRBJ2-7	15	CAWSVQSGGGYEQYF
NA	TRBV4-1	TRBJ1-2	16	CASSPAPERTVDGYTF
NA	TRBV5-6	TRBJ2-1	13	CASSFLGYNEQFF
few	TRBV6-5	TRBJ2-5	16	CASSYGLAGAQETQYF
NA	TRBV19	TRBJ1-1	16	CASSIGGQTANTEAFF
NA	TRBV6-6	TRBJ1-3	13	CASSLGEGNTIYF
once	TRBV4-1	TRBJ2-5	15	CASSQDRTSQETQYF
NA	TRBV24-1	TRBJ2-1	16	CATSDFPSGGRGEQFF
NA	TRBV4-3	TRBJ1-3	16	CASSPRSGSSGNTIYF
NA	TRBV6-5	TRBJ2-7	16	CASSSGGRGIPYEQYF
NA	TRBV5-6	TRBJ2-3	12	CASSFVLDTQYF
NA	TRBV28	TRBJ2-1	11	CASSFSNEQFF
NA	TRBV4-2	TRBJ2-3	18	CASSQEVTSGSIRDTQYF
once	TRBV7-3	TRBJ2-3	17	CASSSGTSGKGTDTQYF
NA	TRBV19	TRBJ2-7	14	CASKRARLDYEQYF
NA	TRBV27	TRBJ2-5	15	CASSFTGGEWRTQYF
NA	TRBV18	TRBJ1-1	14	CASSPRRDSSEAFF
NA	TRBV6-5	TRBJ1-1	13	CASITPGNTEAFF
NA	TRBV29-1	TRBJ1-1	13	CSVGQAQNTEAFF
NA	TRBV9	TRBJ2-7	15	CASSSGTSGTPWQYF
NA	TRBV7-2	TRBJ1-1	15	CASRKISRFYTEAFF
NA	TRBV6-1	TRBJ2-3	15	CASSDFSGSTDTQYF
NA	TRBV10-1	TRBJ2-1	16	CASSEAGVGSYNEQFF
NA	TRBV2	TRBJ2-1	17	CASSAYLAGSFNHEQFF
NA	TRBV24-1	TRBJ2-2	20	CATSDFGGVQGGALDGELFF
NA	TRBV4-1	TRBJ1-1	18	CASSQEQAAGGQNTEAFF
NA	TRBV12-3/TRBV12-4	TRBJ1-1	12	CASSPGDRKAFF
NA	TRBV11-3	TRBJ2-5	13	CASSLEQQETQYF
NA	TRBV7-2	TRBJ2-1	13	CASSSGYYNEQFF
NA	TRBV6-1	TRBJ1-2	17	CASSEMRGTGGSSGYTF
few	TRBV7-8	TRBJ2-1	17	CASSLLSRTSLYNEQFF
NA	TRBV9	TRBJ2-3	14	CASSVKRGGDTQYF
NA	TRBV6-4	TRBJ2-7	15	CASFGVDRVSYEQYF
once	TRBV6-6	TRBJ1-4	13	CASILEGSEKLFF
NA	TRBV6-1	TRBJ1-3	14	CASSETGSGNTIYF
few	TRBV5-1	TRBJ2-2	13	CASRWEVTGELFF
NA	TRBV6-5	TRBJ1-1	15	CASRSGTGRITEAFF
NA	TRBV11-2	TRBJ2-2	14	CATGRGIDTGELFF
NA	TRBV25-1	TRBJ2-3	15	CASSEYAGGTDTQYF
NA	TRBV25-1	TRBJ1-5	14	CASSEFPRNQPQHF
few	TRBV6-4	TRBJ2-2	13	CASRQGEAGELFF
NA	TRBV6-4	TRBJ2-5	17	CASSKPGLAAYQETQYF
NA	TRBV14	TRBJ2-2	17	CASSQVLLAGNAGELFF
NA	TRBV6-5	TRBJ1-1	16	CASSYSSSHKNTEAFF
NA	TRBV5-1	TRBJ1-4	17	CASSLGDRGDFNEKLFF
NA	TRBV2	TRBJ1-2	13	CASIVQGYYGYTF
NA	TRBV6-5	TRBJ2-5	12	CASMGYRETQYF
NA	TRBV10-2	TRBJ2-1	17	CASSNSSGLAGVGEQFF
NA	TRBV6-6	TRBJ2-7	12	CASFGLPYEQYF
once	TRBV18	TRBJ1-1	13	CASSPWGTDEAFF
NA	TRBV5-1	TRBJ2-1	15	CASSWPGLAGYEQFF
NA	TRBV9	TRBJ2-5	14	CASSPPWDGETQYF